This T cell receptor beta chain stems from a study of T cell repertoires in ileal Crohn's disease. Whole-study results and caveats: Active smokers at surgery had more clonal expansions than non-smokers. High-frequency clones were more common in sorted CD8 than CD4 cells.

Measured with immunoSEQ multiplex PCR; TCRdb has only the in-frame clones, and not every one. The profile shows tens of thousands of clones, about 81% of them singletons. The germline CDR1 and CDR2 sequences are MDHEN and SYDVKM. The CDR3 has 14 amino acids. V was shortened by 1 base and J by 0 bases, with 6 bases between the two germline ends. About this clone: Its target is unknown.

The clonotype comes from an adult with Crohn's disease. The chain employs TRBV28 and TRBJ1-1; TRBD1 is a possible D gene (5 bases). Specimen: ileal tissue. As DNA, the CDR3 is TGTGCCAGCAGTTTATCAGGGCTGAACACTGAAGCTTTCTTT. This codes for CASSLSGLNTEAFF. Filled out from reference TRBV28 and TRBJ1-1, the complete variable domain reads DVKVTQSSRYLVKRTGEKVFLECVQDMDHENMFWYRQDPGLGLRLIYFSYDVKMKEKGDIPEGYSVSREKKERFSLILESASTNQTSMYLCASSLSGLNTEAFFGQGTRLTVV.